This is a list of T cell receptor beta chains from one sample in a study of Graves' ophthalmopathy and Graves' hyperthyroidism. TCRdb reprocessed the multiplex PCR reads with MiXCR, giving one entry per CDR3 protein. The sample holds about 16,000 distinct CDR3 sequences, more than 45% seen once. Sequencing used peripheral blood. These receptors all come from a woman aged 40 to 50 with stable Graves' hyperthyroidism. CDR3s include the opening cysteine and the closing phenylalanine or tryptophan. The D gene is left open where the match is weak. Some rows mark clone size as missing; the rest say once, few, many or name a class of expanded clone.

v_call: TRBV7-3; d_call: TRBD1; clone_size: NA; j_call: TRBJ1-1; cdr3_aa: CASTMTGGQDTEAFF; cdr3_nt: TGTGCCAGCACAATGACAGGGGGTCAGGACACTGAAGCTTTCTTT
v_call: TRBV10-3; d_call: TRBD2; clone_size: NA; j_call: TRBJ2-7; cdr3_aa: CAIRSSGGDTYEQYF; cdr3_nt: TGTGCCATCAGATCTAGCGGGGGAGATACCTACGAGCAGTACTTC
v_call: TRBV7-2; d_call: TRBD1; clone_size: once; j_call: TRBJ1-6; cdr3_aa: CSSSTLGGGNSPLHF; cdr3_nt: TGTTCCAGCAGCACCCTAGGGGGCGGGAATTCACCCCTCCACTTT
v_call: TRBV10-3; d_call: NA; clone_size: NA; j_call: TRBJ1-2; cdr3_aa: CAIGDEQGYGYTF; cdr3_nt: TGTGCCATTGGTGACGAGCAGGGATATGGCTACACCTTC
v_call: TRBV12-3/TRBV12-4; d_call: NA; clone_size: NA; j_call: TRBJ2-4; cdr3_aa: CASSLGGNIAKNIQYF; cdr3_nt: TGTGCCAGCAGTTTAGGGGGCAACATAGCCAAAAACATTCAGTACTTC
v_call: TRBV5-1; d_call: NA; clone_size: many; j_call: TRBJ2-3; cdr3_aa: CASSLEGSLNTDTQYF; cdr3_nt: TGCGCCAGCAGCTTGGAGGGCAGCCTTAACACAGATACGCAGTATTTT
v_call: TRBV27; d_call: NA; clone_size: few; j_call: TRBJ2-7; cdr3_aa: CASSPRTNSYEQYF; cdr3_nt: TGTGCCAGCAGTCCCCGGACGAATTCCTACGAGCAGTACTTC
v_call: TRBV7-2; d_call: NA; clone_size: NA; j_call: TRBJ2-7; cdr3_aa: CASSRREEQYF; cdr3_nt: TGTGCCAGCAGCCGTAGGGAAGAGCAGTACTTC
v_call: TRBV19; d_call: NA; clone_size: NA; j_call: TRBJ1-6; cdr3_aa: CASIDRSGNYHSPLHF; cdr3_nt: TGTGCCAGTATCGACCGCAGCGGGAATTATCATTCACCCCTCCACTTT
v_call: TRBV20-1; d_call: NA; clone_size: NA; j_call: TRBJ2-7; cdr3_aa: CSARWLAHEQYF; cdr3_nt: TGCAGTGCTAGATGGCTGGCCCACGAGCAGTACTTC
v_call: TRBV29-1; d_call: NA; clone_size: once; j_call: TRBJ2-5; cdr3_aa: CSVEGGNGETQYF; cdr3_nt: TGCAGCGTTGAGGGGGGTAACGGAGAGACCCAGTACTTC
v_call: TRBV7-9; d_call: NA; clone_size: medium-sized; j_call: TRBJ2-1; cdr3_aa: CASSLGLNEQFF; cdr3_nt: TGTGCCAGCAGCTTAGGGCTTAATGAGCAGTTCTTC
v_call: TRBV6-2/TRBV6-3; d_call: NA; clone_size: NA; j_call: TRBJ2-4; cdr3_aa: CASSYSGEGPKNIQYF; cdr3_nt: TGTGCCAGCAGTTACTCTGGCGAGGGACCAAAAAACATTCAGTACTTC
v_call: TRBV19; d_call: NA; clone_size: many; j_call: TRBJ1-4; cdr3_aa: CASSPNRDTIEKLFF; cdr3_nt: TGTGCCAGTAGTCCAAATCGGGACACCATTGAAAAACTGTTTTTT
v_call: TRBV6-4; d_call: NA; clone_size: few; j_call: TRBJ1-6; cdr3_aa: CASGPGENSPLHF; cdr3_nt: TGTGCCAGCGGACCCGGGGAGAATTCACCCCTCCACTTT
v_call: TRBV19; d_call: NA; clone_size: many; j_call: TRBJ2-3; cdr3_aa: CASSITGTGPSTDTQYF; cdr3_nt: TGTGCCAGTAGTATAACGGGTACAGGGCCTAGCACAGATACGCAGTATTTT
v_call: TRBV7-2; d_call: NA; clone_size: NA; j_call: TRBJ2-1; cdr3_aa: CASSLVGPGNEQFF; cdr3_nt: TGTGCCAGCAGCCTGGTGGGGCCCGGTAATGAGCAGTTCTTC
v_call: TRBV6-1; d_call: NA; clone_size: once; j_call: TRBJ1-5; cdr3_aa: CASSAIYSNQPQHF; cdr3_nt: TGTGCCAGCAGCGCCATCTATAGCAATCAGCCCCAGCATTTT
v_call: TRBV10-3; d_call: NA; clone_size: medium-sized; j_call: TRBJ2-2; cdr3_aa: CAISESTARDTGELFF; cdr3_nt: TGTGCCATCAGTGAGTCGACGGCTAGAGACACCGGGGAGCTGTTTTTT
v_call: TRBV6-6; d_call: NA; clone_size: few; j_call: TRBJ1-4; cdr3_aa: CASSATGDFGKLFF; cdr3_nt: TGTGCCAGCAGCGCCACGGGGGATTTCGGAAAACTGTTTTTT
v_call: TRBV10-3; d_call: NA; clone_size: NA; j_call: TRBJ2-7; cdr3_aa: CAISESAYEQYF; cdr3_nt: TGTGCCATCAGTGAGTCGGCCTACGAGCAGTACTTC
v_call: TRBV6-1; d_call: TRBD1; clone_size: few; j_call: TRBJ2-1; cdr3_aa: CASRATRTGSYNEQFF; cdr3_nt: TGTGCCAGCAGGGCCACGAGGACAGGGTCTTACAATGAGCAGTTCTTC
v_call: TRBV20-1; d_call: NA; clone_size: NA; j_call: TRBJ2-1; cdr3_aa: CSARKTGGLMNEQFF; cdr3_nt: TGCAGTGCTAGGAAAACAGGAGGCTTGATGAATGAGCAGTTCTTC
v_call: TRBV3-1; d_call: TRBD2; clone_size: NA; j_call: TRBJ2-3; cdr3_aa: CASSQTSGTSTDTQYF; cdr3_nt: TGTGCCAGCAGCCAAACCAGCGGGACTAGCACAGATACGCAGTATTTT
v_call: TRBV19; d_call: TRBD2; clone_size: large; j_call: TRBJ2-7; cdr3_aa: CASSAGTSGGQYF; cdr3_nt: TGTGCCAGTAGCGCTGGGACTAGCGGGGGGCAGTACTTC
v_call: TRBV10-1; d_call: TRBD2; clone_size: medium-sized; j_call: TRBJ2-1; cdr3_aa: CASRRTSGRLNNEQFF; cdr3_nt: TGCGCCAGCAGACGGACTAGCGGGAGGCTTAACAATGAGCAGTTCTTC
v_call: TRBV2; d_call: TRBD1; clone_size: NA; j_call: TRBJ1-1; cdr3_aa: CASYSGTENTEAFF; cdr3_nt: TGTGCCAGCTATTCCGGGACAGAGAACACTGAAGCTTTCTTT
v_call: TRBV4-3; d_call: TRBD2; clone_size: NA; j_call: TRBJ2-1; cdr3_aa: CASSQAGGSYNEQFF; cdr3_nt: TGCGCCAGCAGCCAAGCGGGGGGGTCATACAATGAGCAGTTCTTC
v_call: TRBV7-6; d_call: NA; clone_size: many; j_call: TRBJ2-3; cdr3_aa: CASSFVGGLTIGADTQYF; cdr3_nt: TGTGCCAGCAGCTTTGTAGGGGGACTTACTATAGGTGCAGATACGCAGTATTTT
v_call: TRBV7-2; d_call: NA; clone_size: once; j_call: TRBJ2-3; cdr3_aa: CASSLVRSLTTGTQYF; cdr3_nt: TGTGCCAGCAGCTTAGTCCGCAGCCTCACAACAGGTACGCAGTATTTT
v_call: TRBV27; d_call: TRBD1; clone_size: few; j_call: TRBJ1-5; cdr3_aa: CASSPRQGAQPQHF; cdr3_nt: TGTGCCAGCAGTCCCAGACAGGGGGCACAGCCCCAGCATTTT
v_call: TRBV12-3/TRBV12-4; d_call: TRBD1; clone_size: few; j_call: TRBJ1-3; cdr3_aa: CASSLGQFNSGNTIYF; cdr3_nt: TGTGCCAGCAGTTTGGGACAGTTTAACTCTGGAAACACCATATATTTT
v_call: TRBV2; d_call: TRBD1; clone_size: medium-sized; j_call: TRBJ1-5; cdr3_aa: CASSEGTGNQPQHF; cdr3_nt: TGTGCCAGCAGTGAGGGGACAGGGAATCAGCCCCAGCATTTT
v_call: TRBV7-9; d_call: NA; clone_size: NA; j_call: TRBJ1-4; cdr3_aa: CASSLGRQISEKLFF; cdr3_nt: TGTGCCAGCAGCTTAGGGAGGCAGATCAGTGAAAAACTGTTTTTT
v_call: TRBV5-6; d_call: NA; clone_size: NA; j_call: TRBJ2-2; cdr3_aa: CASSYNRRDTGELFF; cdr3_nt: TGTGCCAGCAGTTATAACCGAAGGGACACCGGGGAGCTGTTTTTT